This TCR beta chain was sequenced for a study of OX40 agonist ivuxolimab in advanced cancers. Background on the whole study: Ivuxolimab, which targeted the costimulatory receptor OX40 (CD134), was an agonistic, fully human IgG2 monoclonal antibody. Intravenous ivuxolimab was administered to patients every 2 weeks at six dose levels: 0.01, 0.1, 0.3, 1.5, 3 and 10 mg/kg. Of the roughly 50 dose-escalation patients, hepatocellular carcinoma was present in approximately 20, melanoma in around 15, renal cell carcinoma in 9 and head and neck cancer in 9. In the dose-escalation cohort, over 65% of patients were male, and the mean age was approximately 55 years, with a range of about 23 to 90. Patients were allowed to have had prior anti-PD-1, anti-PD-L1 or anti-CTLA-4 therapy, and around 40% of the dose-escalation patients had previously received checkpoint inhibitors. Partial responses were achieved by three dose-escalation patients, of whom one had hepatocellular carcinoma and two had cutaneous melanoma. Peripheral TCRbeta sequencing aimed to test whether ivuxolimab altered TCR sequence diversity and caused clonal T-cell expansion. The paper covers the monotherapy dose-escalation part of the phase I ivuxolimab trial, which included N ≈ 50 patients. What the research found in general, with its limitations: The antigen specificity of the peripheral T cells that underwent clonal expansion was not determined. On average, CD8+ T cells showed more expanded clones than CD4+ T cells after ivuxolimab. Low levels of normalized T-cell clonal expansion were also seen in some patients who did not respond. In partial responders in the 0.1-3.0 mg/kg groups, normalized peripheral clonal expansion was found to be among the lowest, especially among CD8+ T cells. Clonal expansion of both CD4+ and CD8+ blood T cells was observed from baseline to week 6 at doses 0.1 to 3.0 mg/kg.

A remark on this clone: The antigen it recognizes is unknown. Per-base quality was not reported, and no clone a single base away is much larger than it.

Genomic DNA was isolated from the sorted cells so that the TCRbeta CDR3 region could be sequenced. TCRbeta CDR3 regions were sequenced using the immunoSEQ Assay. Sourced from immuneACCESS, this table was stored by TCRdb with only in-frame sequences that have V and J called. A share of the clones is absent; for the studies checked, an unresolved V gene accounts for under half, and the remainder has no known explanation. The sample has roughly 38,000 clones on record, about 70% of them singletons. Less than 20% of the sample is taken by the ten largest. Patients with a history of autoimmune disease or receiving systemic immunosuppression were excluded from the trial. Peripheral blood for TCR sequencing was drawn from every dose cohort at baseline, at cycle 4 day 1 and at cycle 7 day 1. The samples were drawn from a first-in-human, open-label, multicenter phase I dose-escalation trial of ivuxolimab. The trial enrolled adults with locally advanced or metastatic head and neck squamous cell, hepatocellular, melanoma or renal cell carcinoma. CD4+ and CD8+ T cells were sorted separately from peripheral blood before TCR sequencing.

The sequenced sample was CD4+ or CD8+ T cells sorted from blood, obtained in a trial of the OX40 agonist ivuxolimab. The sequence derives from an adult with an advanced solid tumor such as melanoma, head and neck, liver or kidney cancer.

The bases are TGTGCCAGCAGCTTGCAGGACAGGCCTAATGAAAAACTGTTTTTT. It specifies CASSLQDRPNEKLFF. The sequence joins TRBV5-8 to TRBJ1-4; the central 7 bases match TRBD1. V is pruned by 1 base and J by 3 bases, leaving 3 bases of the junction without a gene match. Per the germline V gene, SGHTS is the CDR1 and YDEGEE is the CDR2. The CDR3, from cysteine to phenylalanine, totals 15 residues. The CDR3 DNA has 45 bases and is translated from base 1.